The following is a TCR beta chain sequence with its context. It lacks a known antigen. No qualities accompany the bases; no much larger clone lies one base away. The data stem from a study of blood T cell repertoires in COVID-19 (dated by TCRdb to about 2020). At the level of the whole study: Collaborator samples came from the United States, Italy and Spain and covered acute and convalescent phases of COVID-19. Nearly every sample came with metadata listing a de-identified subject ID, COVID-19 status, age in years and sex. The samples were drawn from two sources: the first 160 participants of the ongoing ImmuneRACE study, and 950 to 1,500 subjects contributed by 6 global collaborators. The prospective study material was composed of cDNA or gDNA derived from T cells, B-cell-depleted T cells, or PBMCs. The repertoires were released in a freely available public database intended as a resource for research on the immune response to SARS-CoV-2. Deeply sampled blood TCRbeta repertoires from subjects exposed to, actively infected with, or recovered from COVID-19 were included in the dataset. HLA class I and class II types, where available, came from metadata supplied by the sample provider rather than from assay-based typing. The full study reports these points: Clinical and demographic metadata were provided uncurated, with the amount varying by source and participant.

The collaborating institutions used their own protocols to collect whole blood in K2EDTA tubes. For TCRbeta analysis, collaborators shipped samples in one of three forms: frozen whole blood, isolated PBMCs, or DNA extracted from either of those sample types. The immunoSEQ Assay, a bias-controlled multiplex PCR, was used to amplify TCRbeta CDR3 regions from genomic DNA. On the study's bioinformatics: The number of nucleated cells in each sample was estimated from the amplification of reference gene primers within the assay. To quantify the absolute abundance of each unique TCRbeta CDR3 rearrangement, sequence reads were collapsed and filtered. Productive Simpson clonality was computed per sample as the square root of Simpson's diversity index over productive rearrangements. Here the immuneACCESS table is served through TCRdb, limited to in-frame sequences with V and J called. Missing clones are a known gap in these copies; in checked studies unresolved V genes cover under half, and the rest lacks a known reason. That table furnishes V, J and clone size, whereas the DNA furnished D and trimming. This sample is represented by 200,000 or so clones; about 82% of them were singletons. The ten most abundant clones make up about 4.8% of the sample.

Per the germline V gene (reference sequence), LNHDA is the CDR1 and SQIVND is the CDR2. V ends up 3 bases short and J 2 bases short, with an unmatched junction base count of 4. Its CDR3 holds 15 amino acids, cysteine through phenylalanine. Of the read, only the CDR3 DNA is kept; its 45 bases are in frame from base 1. What was sequenced was peripheral blood. This receptor was identified in a woman in her twenties or thirties with acute or convalescent COVID-19. This receptor chain uses TRBV19 and TRBJ2-5, with 9 bases matching TRBD1. For the CDR3, the sequence is CASSIGTGNQETQYF. DNA sequence: TGTGCCAGTAGTATCGGGACAGGGAATCAAGAGACCCAGTACTTC.